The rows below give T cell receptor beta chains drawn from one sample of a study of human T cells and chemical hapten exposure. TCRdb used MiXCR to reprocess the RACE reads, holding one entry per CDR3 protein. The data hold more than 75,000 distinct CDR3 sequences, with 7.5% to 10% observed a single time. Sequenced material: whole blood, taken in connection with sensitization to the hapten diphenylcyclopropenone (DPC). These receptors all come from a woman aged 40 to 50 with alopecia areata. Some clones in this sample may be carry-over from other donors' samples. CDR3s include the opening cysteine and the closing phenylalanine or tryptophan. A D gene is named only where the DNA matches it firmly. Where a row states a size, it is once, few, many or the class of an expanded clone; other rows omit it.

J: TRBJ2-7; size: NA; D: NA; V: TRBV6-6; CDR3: CASSYSKLWDTPYEQYF; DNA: TGTGCCAGCAGTTACTCGAAGTTATGGGACACCCCCTACGAGCAGTACTTC
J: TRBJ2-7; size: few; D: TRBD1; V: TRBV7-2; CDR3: CASSSGQGAVREQYF; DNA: TGTGCCAGCAGCTCCGGACAGGGGGCAGTGAGGGAGCAGTACTTC
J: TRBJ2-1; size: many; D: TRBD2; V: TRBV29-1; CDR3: CSVARLASGSKTEQFF; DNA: TGCAGCGTTGCCCGTTTGGCTAGCGGGAGCAAAACTGAGCAGTTCTTC
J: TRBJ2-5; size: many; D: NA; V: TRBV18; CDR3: CASSSLQRNGKVLETQYF; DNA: TGTGCCAGCTCATCCCTCCAGCGGAACGGGAAAGTCTTAGAGACCCAGTACTTC
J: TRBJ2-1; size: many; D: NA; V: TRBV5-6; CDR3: CASSPDFSSYNEQFF; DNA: TGTGCCAGCAGCCCGGACTTTAGCTCCTACAATGAGCAGTTCTTC
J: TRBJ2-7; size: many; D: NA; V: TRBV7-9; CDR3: CASSLTGPRDEQYF; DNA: TGTGCCAGCAGCTTAACAGGCCCGAGGGACGAGCAGTACTTC
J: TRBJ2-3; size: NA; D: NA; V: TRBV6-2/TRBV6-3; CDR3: CASSSRDGKDTQYF; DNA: TGTGCCAGCAGCTCCCGGGACGGAAAGGATACGCAGTATTTT
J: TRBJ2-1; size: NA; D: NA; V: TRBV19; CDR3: CASSLGGSTKNEQFF; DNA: TGTGCCAGTAGTCTCGGGGGATCGACCAAAAATGAGCAGTTCTTC
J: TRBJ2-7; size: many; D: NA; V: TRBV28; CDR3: CASSWKVGEQYF; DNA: TGTGCCAGCAGTTGGAAGGTTGGGGAGCAGTACTTC
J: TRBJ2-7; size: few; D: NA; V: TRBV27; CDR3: CASSYAITGEQYF; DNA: TGTGCCAGCAGTTATGCGATAACGGGCGAGCAGTACTTC
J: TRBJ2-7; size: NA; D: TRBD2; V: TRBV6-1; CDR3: CASSNTGGGYEQYF; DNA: TGTGCCAGCAGTAACACGGGAGGTGGGTACGAGCAGTACTTC
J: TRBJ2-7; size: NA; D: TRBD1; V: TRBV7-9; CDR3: CASSLWGGDRVPYEQYF; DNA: TGTGCCAGCAGCTTATGGGGAGGGGACAGGGTCCCCTACGAGCAGTACTTC
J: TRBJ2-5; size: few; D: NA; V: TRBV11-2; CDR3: CASSFGEAETQYF; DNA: TGTGCCAGCAGCTTCGGAGAAGCAGAGACCCAGTACTTC
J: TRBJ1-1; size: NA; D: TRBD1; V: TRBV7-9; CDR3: CASSLGQSIEAFF; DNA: TGTGCCAGCAGCCTGGGACAGTCCATTGAAGCTTTCTTT
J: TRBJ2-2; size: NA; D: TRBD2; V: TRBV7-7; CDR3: CASSSTSGRGELFF; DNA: TGTGCTAGCAGCTCGACTAGCGGGAGAGGGGAGCTGTTTTTT
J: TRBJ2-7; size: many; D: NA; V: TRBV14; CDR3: CASSQLGAVYEQYF; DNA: TGTGCCAGCAGCCAACTCGGAGCGGTGTACGAGCAGTACTTC
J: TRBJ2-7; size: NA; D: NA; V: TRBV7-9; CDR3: CASSLLSMGAPEQYF; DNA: TGTGCCAGCAGCTTACTAAGTATGGGGGCCCCCGAGCAGTACTTC
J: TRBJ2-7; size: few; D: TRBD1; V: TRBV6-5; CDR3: CASRRDRVNAEQYF; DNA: TGTGCCAGCAGGAGGGACAGGGTCAACGCCGAGCAGTACTTC
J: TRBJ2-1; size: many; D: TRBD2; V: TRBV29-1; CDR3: CSARLAGYNEQFF; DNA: TGCAGCGCCCGACTAGCGGGATACAATGAGCAGTTCTTC
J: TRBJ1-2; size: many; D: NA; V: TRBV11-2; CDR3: CASSPAGTRLNYGYTF; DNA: TGTGCCAGCAGCCCGGCCGGGACAAGGCTTAACTATGGCTACACCTTC
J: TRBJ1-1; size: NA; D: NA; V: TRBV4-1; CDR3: CASSQGQVNTEAFF; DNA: TGCGCCAGCAGCCAAGGTCAGGTGAACACTGAAGCTTTCTTT
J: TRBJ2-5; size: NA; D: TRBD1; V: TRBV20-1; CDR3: CSARDTRGRWTGEKETQYF; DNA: TGCAGTGCTAGAGATACTAGGGGGCGGTGGACAGGGGAAAAAGAGACCCAGTACTTC
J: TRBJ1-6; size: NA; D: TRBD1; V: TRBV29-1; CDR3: CSGRSGDRNSPLHF; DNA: TGCAGCGGTCGCTCCGGGGACAGAAATTCACCCCTCCACTTT
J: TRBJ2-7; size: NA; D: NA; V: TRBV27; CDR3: CASSSGVFYEQYF; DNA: TGTGCCAGCAGTTCCGGAGTTTTCTACGAGCAGTACTTC
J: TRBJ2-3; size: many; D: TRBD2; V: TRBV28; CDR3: CASSSRLAGTSTDTQYF; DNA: TGTGCCAGCAGCTCCCGCCTAGCGGGAACTAGCACAGATACGCAGTATTTT
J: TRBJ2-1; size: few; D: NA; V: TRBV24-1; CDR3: CATSDFKVGSYNEQFF; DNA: TGTGCCACCAGTGATTTTAAGGTAGGCTCCTACAATGAGCAGTTCTTC
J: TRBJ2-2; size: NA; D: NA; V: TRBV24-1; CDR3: CATRGDANTGELFF; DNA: TGTGCCACCCGCGGGGACGCGAACACCGGGGAGCTGTTTTTT
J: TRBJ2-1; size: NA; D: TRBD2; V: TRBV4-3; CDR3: CASSQDRTSRYNEQFF; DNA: TGCGCCAGCAGCCAAGATAGGACTAGCAGGTACAATGAGCAGTTCTTC
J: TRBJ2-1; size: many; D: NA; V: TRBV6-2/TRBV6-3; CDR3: CASSEWRGSSYNEQFF; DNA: TGTGCCAGCAGTGAGTGGCGGGGCAGCTCCTACAATGAGCAGTTCTTC
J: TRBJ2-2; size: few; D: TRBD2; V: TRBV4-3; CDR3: CASSQDRTSGHTGELFF; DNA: TGCGCCAGCAGCCAAGATCGGACTAGCGGACACACCGGGGAGCTGTTTTTT
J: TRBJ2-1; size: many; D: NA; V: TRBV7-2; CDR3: CASSTRLGYEQFF; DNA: TGTGCCAGCAGCACTCGACTGGGCTATGAGCAGTTCTTC
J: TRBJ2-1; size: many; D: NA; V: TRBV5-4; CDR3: CASSQNLNNEQFF; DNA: TGTGCCAGCAGCCAAAACTTGAACAATGAGCAGTTCTTC
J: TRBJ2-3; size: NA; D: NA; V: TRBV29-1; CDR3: CSVGGVWPDTQYF; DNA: TGCAGCGTTGGCGGAGTGTGGCCAGATACGCAGTATTTT
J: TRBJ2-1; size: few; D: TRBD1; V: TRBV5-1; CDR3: CASSTGTGINNEQFF; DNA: TGCGCCAGCAGCACCGGGACAGGGATCAACAATGAGCAGTTCTTC
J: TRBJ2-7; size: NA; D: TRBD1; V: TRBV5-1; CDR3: CASRQRTGGQEQYF; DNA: TGCGCCAGCAGACAGCGGACAGGGGGCCAAGAGCAGTACTTC
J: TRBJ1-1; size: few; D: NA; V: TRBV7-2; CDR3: CASSPRTRDTEAFF; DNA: TGTGCCAGCAGCCCTCGCACCCGTGACACTGAAGCTTTCTTT
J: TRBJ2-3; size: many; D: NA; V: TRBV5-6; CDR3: CASSPDLTSEDTQYF; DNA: TGTGCCAGCAGCCCCGACTTAACCTCAGAAGATACGCAGTATTTT
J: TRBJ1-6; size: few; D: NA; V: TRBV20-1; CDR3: CSAREDSTNSPLHF; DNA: TGCAGTGCTAGAGAAGACAGCACCAATTCACCCCTCCACTTT
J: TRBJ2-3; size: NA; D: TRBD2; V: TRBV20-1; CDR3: CSALAGGADTQYF; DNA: TGCAGTGCTCTAGCGGGAGGAGCAGATACGCAGTATTTT
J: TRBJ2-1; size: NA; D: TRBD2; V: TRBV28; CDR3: CASLSSQGGSGEQFF; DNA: TGTGCCAGCCTCTCTAGCCAGGGAGGGTCAGGCGAGCAGTTCTTC
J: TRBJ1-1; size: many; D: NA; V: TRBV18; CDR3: CASSPERGTEAFF; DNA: TGTGCCAGCTCACCGGAACGAGGCACTGAAGCTTTCTTT